This T cell receptor beta chain originates from a study of shared T cell receptors in the human thymus. This clone was counted once. The repertoire was sequenced with immunoSEQ multiplex PCR; TCRdb's copy has only in-frame clones and lacks some. This table has around 340,000 clones, 95% appearing once. Germline CDR1 and CDR2: LNHDA and SQIVND (reference sequence). This CDR3 comprises 17 residues. The V end lost 2 bases, the J end lost 1 base, and 15 bases lay between the germline ends. This TCR was recovered from a human donor. Sequenced material: thymocytes. The chain joins TRBV19 to TRBJ2-4; TRBD1 or TRBD2 may be the D gene (5 bases each). The CDR3 region is CASSISLGVLAKNIQYF. The CDR3 region has the DNA TGTGCCAGTAGTATAAGCCTGGGGGTTTTGGCCAAAAACATTCAGTACTTC.